This T cell receptor beta chain derives from a study of shared clonotypes between healthy human individuals. On the study more broadly: Every donor yielded three CD4 naive, three CD4 memory, two CD8 naive and one CD8 memory plate. Study-wide results and limits: Around 4.9% of naive CD4 clonotypes were shared across a few donors. All-four-donor shared clonotypes had higher generation probabilities than non-shared clonotypes did.

Some clones are missing from TCRdb's copy, which holds only in-frame ones; the method was immunoSEQ multiplex PCR. The sample includes fewer than 1.4 million clones, about 80% of them seen just once. Unmatched junction bases numbered 9, after V lost 1 base and J lost 12 bases. Germline V CDR1 and CDR2: MGHRA, YSYEKL. The CDR3 loop spans 14 amino acids. Regarding this clone: Antigen: not known.

Material for sequencing was memory CD4+ T cells from PBMCs. Regarding subset: CD45RA-negative fraction. The chain combines TRBV4-1 with TRBJ2-1, with 7 bases fitting TRBD2. This clonotype was obtained from a man aged 18 to 29 in good health. Some clones in this sample may be carry-over from other donors' samples. DNA of the CDR3: TGCGCCAGCAGCCAAGTGGGGAGCGGGACTCCGCAGTTCTTC. Protein sequence: CASSQVGSGTPQFF.